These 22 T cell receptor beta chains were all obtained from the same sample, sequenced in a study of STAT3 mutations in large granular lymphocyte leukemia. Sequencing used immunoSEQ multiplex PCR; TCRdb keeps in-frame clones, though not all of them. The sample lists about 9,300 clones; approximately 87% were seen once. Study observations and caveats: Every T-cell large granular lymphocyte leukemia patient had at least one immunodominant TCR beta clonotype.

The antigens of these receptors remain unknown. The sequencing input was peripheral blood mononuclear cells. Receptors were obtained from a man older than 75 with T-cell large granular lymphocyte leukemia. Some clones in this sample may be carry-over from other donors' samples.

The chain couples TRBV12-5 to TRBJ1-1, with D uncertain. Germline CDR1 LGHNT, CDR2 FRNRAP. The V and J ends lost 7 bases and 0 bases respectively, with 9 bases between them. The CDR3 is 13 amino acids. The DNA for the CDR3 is TGTGCTAGTGCCTCGGCACTGAACACTGAAGCTTTCTTT. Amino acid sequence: CASASALNTEAFF.

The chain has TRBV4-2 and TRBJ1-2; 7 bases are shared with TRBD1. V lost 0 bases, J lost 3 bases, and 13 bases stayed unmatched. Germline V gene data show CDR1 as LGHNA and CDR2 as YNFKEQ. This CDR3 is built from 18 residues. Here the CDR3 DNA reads TGTGCCAGCAGCCAAGATCGGCGGACAGGCCTCGGATACTATGGCTACACCTTC. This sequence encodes CASSQDRRTGLGYYGYTF.

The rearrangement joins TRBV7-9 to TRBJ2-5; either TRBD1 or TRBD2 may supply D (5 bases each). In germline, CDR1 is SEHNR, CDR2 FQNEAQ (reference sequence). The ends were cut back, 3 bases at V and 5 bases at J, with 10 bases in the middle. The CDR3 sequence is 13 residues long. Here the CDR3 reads CASSFIGTETQYF. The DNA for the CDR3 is TGTGCCAGCAGCTTCATCGGGACGGAGACCCAGTACTTC.

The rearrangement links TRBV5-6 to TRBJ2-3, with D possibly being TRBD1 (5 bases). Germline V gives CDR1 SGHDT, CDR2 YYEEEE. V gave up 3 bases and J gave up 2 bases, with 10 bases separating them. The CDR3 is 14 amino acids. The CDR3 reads CASSSLGPTDTQYF. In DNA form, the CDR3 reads TGTGCCAGCAGCTCTTTGGGGCCCACAGATACGCAGTATTTT.

The CDR3 DNA follows: TGTGCCAGTAGGGGGGTGAGCTCTGGAAACACCATATATTTT. Translated, it gives CASRGVSSGNTIYF. The chain couples TRBV19 to TRBJ1-3; maybe TRBD1 (5 bases). Per germline, CDR1 LNHDA and CDR2 SQIVND (reference sequence). V was clipped by 6 bases and J by 0 bases, with 9 bases between them. This CDR3 spans 14 amino acids.

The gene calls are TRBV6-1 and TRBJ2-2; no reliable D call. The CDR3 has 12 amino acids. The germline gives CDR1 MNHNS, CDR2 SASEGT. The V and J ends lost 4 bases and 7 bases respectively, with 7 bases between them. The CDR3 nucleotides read TGTGCCAGCAGTGTTGCCAGCGGGGAGCTGTTTTTT. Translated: CASSVASGELFF.

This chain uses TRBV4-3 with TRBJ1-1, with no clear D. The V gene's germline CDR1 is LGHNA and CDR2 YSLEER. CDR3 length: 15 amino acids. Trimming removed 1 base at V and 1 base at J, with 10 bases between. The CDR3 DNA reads TGCGCCAGCAGCCAAGGGGCAGCCGCGAACACTGAAGCTTTCTTT. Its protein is CASSQGAAANTEAFF.

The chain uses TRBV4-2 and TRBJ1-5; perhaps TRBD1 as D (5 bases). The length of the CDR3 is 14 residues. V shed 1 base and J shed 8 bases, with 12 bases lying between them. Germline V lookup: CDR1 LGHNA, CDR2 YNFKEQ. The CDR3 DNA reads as TGTGCCAGCAGCCAAGTGGGGGGAGGAAAGCCCCAGCATTTT. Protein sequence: CASSQVGGGKPQHF.

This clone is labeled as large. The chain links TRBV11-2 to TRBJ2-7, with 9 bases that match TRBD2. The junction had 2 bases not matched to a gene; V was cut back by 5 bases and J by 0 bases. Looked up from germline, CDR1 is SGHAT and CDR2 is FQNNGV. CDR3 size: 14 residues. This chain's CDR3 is CASSLGLASYEQYF. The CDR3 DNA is TGTGCCAGCAGCCTGGGACTAGCCTCCTACGAGCAGTACTTC.

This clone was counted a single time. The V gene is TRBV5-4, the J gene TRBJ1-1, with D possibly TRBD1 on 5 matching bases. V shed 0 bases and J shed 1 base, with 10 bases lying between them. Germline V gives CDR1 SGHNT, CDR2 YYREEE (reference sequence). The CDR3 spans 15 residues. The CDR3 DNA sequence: TGTGCCAGCAGCTTGGATGCCAGGGCGAACACTGAAGCTTTCTTT. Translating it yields CASSLDARANTEAFF.

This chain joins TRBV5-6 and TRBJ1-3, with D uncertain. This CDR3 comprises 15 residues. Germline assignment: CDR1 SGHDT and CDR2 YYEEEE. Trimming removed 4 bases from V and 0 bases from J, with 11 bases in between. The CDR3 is CASSRRSLSGNTIYF. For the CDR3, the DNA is TGTGCCAGCAGCAGACGGTCCCTCTCTGGAAACACCATATATTTT.

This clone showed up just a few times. As DNA, the CDR3 is TGTGCCAGCACCCGTGAACGGGGCTACGAGCAGTACTTC. Its protein is CASTRERGYEQYF. The chain combines TRBV27 with TRBJ2-7, with D perhaps TRBD2 (5 bases). The V end lost 7 bases, the J end lost 3 bases, and 13 bases lay between the germline ends. Germline values: CDR1 MNHEY, CDR2 SMNVEV (reference sequence). The CDR3 length is 13 residues.

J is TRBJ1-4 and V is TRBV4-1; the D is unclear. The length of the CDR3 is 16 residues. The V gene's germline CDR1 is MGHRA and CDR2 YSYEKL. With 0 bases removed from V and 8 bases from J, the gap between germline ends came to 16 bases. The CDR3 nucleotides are TGCGCCAGCAGCCAAGATCTAAGAGGGTCGCGAGAAAAACTGTTTTTT. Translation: CASSQDLRGSREKLFF.

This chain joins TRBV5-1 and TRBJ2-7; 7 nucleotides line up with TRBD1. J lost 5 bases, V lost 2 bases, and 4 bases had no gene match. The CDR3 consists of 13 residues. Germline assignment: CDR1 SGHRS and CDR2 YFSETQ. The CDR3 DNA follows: TGCGCCAGCAGCTTACGGGACAGCGACGAGCAGTACTTC. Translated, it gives CASSLRDSDEQYF.

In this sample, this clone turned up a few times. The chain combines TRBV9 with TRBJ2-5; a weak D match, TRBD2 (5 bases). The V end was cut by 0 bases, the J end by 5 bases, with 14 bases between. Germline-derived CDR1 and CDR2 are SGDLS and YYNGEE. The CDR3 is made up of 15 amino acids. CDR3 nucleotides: TGTGCCAGCAGCGTAGTCCCCTCTAGCTGGGAGACCCAGTACTTC. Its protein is CASSVVPSSWETQYF.

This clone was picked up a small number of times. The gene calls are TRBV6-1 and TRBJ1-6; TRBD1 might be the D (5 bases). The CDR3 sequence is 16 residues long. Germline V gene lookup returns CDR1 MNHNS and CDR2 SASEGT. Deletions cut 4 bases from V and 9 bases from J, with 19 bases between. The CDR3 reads CASSARDRVLGSPLHF. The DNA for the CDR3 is TGTGCCAGCAGTGCGAGGGACCGAGTTTTGGGTTCACCCCTCCACTTT.

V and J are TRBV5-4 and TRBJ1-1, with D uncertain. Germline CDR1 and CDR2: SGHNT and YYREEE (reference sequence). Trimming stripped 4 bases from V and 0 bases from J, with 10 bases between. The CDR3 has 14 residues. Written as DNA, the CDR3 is TGTGCCAGCAGCCCCCAGCGGATGAACACTGAAGCTTTCTTT. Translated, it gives CASSPQRMNTEAFF.

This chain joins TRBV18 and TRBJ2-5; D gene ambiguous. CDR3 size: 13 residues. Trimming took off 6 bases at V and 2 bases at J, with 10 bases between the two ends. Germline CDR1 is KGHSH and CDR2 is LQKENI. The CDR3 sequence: CASSMVAQETQYF. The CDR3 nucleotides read TGTGCCAGCTCGATGGTGGCACAAGAGACCCAGTACTTC.

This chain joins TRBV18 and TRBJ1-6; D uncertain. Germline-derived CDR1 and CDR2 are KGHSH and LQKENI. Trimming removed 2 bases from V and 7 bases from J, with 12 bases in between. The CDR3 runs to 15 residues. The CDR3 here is CASSPVAVENSPLHF. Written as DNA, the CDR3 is TGTGCCAGCTCACCAGTGGCAGTTGAAAATTCACCCCTCCACTTT. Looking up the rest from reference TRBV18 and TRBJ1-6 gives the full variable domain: NAGVMQNPRHLVRRRGQEARLRCSPMKGHSHVYWYRQLPEEGLKFMVYLQKENIIDESGMPKERFSAEFPKEGPSILRIQQVVRGDSAAYFCASSPVAVENSPLHFGNGTRLTVT.

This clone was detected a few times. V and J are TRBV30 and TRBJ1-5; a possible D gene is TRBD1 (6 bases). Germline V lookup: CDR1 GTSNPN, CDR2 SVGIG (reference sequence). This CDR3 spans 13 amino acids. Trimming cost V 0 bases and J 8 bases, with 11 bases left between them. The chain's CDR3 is CAWSVGGAKPQHF. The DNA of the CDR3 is TGTGCCTGGAGTGTTGGGGGGGCTAAGCCCCAGCATTTT.

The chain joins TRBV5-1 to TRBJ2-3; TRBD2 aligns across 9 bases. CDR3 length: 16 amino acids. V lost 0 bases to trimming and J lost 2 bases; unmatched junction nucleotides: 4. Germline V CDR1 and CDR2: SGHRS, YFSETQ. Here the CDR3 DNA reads TGCGCCAGCAGCTTGGCACTAGCGGGCGTCACAGATACGCAGTATTTT. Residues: CASSLALAGVTDTQYF.

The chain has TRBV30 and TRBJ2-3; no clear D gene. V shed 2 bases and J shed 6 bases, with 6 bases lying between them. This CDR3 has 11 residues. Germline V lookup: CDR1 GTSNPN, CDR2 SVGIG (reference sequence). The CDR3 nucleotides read TGTGCCTGGAGTTATTTGGATACGCAGTATTTT. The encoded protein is CAWSYLDTQYF.